The 22 T cell receptor beta chains below all came from one sample that was sequenced in a study of T cell responses to AZD1222 COVID-19 vaccine. The protocol was immunoSEQ multiplex PCR, while the TCRdb copy is restricted to in-frame clones and leaves out a portion. This sample has 70,000 or so clones, with around 87% found just once. Source: peripheral blood, taken on day 0 of AZD1222 vaccination. These receptors originate from an adult in good health.

This chain connects TRBV4-1 to TRBJ1-2; D ambiguous. In germline, CDR1 is MGHRA, CDR2 YSYEKL. Trimming removed 4 bases at V and 4 bases at J, with 13 bases between. CDR3 length: 14 residues. CDR3 amino acids: CASSLDNRIYGYTF. As DNA, the CDR3 is TGCGCCAGCAGCCTAGATAACAGAATCTATGGCTACACCTTC.

The sample holds one count of this clone. The chain is built from TRBV11-2 and TRBJ1-1, with D unclear. The length of the CDR3 is 13 residues. Trimming took 5 bases from V and 1 from J, leaving 8 bases between them. Germline CDR1 SGHAT, CDR2 FQNNGV. The CDR3 sequence: CASSRVGNTEAFF. The CDR3, as DNA: TGTGCCAGCAGCCGAGTGGGGAACACTGAAGCTTTCTTT.

V usage is TRBV6-2 or TRBV6-3 and J usage is TRBJ2-2; the D is unclear. The germline gives CDR1 MNHEY, CDR2 SVGEGT. The CDR3 has 13 amino acids. V lost 3 bases to trimming and J lost 8 bases, with 10 bases between them. The CDR3 coding sequence is TGTGCCAGCAGTTATGTAGGTTTGGGGGAGCTGTTTTTT. Translated, it gives CASSYVGLGELFF.

The chain links TRBV11-2 to TRBJ1-2; D unresolved. Per germline, CDR1 SGHAT and CDR2 FQNNGV. V dropped 5 bases and J dropped 5 bases, with 9 bases sitting between them. CDR3 length: 12 amino acids. CDR3 sequence (DNA): TGTGCCAGCAGCACATGGGGATATGGCTACACCTTC. It encodes CASSTWGYGYTF.

The rearrangement links TRBV7-9 to TRBJ1-2, with 10 bases identical to TRBD1. CDR1 is SEHNR, CDR2 FQNEAQ, per germline (reference sequence). The length of the CDR3 is 16 residues. The V segment lost 3 bases and the J segment 2 bases; nucleotides outside the gene matches: 6. CDR3: CASSFGQGVENYGYTF. As DNA, the CDR3 is TGTGCCAGCAGCTTTGGACAGGGGGTCGAGAACTATGGCTACACCTTC.

The chain carries TRBV5-1 and TRBJ1-5; TRBD1 might be the D (5 bases). The CDR3 spans 15 residues. Germline loops: CDR1 SGHRS, CDR2 YFSETQ. Trimming pared 0 bases from V and 1 base from J, leaving 8 bases between. The CDR3 sequence is CASSLDGGSNQPQHF. The CDR3 bases are TGCGCCAGCAGCTTGGATGGGGGGAGCAATCAGCCCCAGCATTTT. The full variable domain, completed using reference TRBV5-1 and TRBJ1-5, is KAGVTQTPRYLIKTRGQQVTLSCSPISGHRSVSWYQQTPGQGLQFLFEYFSETQRNKGNFPGRFSGRQFSNSRSEMNVSTLELGDSALYLCASSLDGGSNQPQHFGDGTRLSIL.

This chain connects TRBV2 to TRBJ1-5; TRBD1 agrees at 8 bases. V shed 3 bases and J 6 bases; nucleotides not matched to a gene: 7. Germline-derived CDR1 and CDR2 are SNHLY and FYNNEI. The CDR3 is 15 amino acids. In DNA, the CDR3 is TGTGCCAGCAGTGAGACAGGGGTCTCAGGTCAGCCCCAGCATTTT. Encoded protein: CASSETGVSGQPQHF.

The chain uses TRBV29-1 and TRBJ1-2, with unresolved D. The CDR3 is 13 amino acids. Germline V gene data show CDR1 as SQVTM and CDR2 as ANQGSEA. Between the trimmed V and J ends, which lost 4 bases and 2 bases, there was a span of 11 bases. CDR3 bases: TGCAGCGTTGTCAACCCGCTCAACTATGGCTACACCTTC. This sequence encodes CSVVNPLNYGYTF.

The chain uses TRBV5-1 and TRBJ2-5, with 8 bases lining up with TRBD1. J lost 5 bases, V lost 0 bases, and 6 bases had no gene match. This CDR3 contains 15 residues. Germline lookup yields CDR1 SGHRS and CDR2 YFSETQ. CDR3 region: CASSLEAGGWETQYF. Here the CDR3 DNA reads TGCGCCAGCAGCTTGGAGGCAGGGGGCTGGGAGACCCAGTACTTC. Full variable domain (missing parts from reference TRBV5-1 and TRBJ2-5): KAGVTQTPRYLIKTRGQQVTLSCSPISGHRSVSWYQQTPGQGLQFLFEYFSETQRNKGNFPGRFSGRQFSNSRSEMNVSTLELGDSALYLCASSLEAGGWETQYFGPGTRLLVL.

The chain links TRBV5-5 to TRBJ2-6; the D is unclear. The CDR3 has 14 residues. Per germline, CDR1 SGHKS and CDR2 YYEKEE (reference sequence). The V end lost 4 bases, the J end lost 4 bases, and 9 bases lay between the germline ends. CDR3 residues: CASSRTGGANVLTF. The CDR3 region has the DNA TGTGCCAGCAGCCGCACCGGGGGGGCCAACGTCCTGACTTTC.

This rearrangement joins TRBV6-2 or TRBV6-3 to TRBJ2-1; tentatively, D is TRBD2 (6 bases). The germline V gene encodes CDR1 MNHEY and CDR2 SVGEGT. This CDR3 has 15 amino acids. The V end lost 4 bases, the J end lost 1 base, and 11 bases lay between the germline ends. The CDR3 sequence: CASSFTGESYNEQFF. CDR3 in DNA: TGTGCCAGCAGTTTTACGGGGGAATCCTACAATGAGCAGTTCTTC.

The gene calls are TRBV5-6 and TRBJ2-1; TRBD1 aligns across 9 bases. Germline V gene lookup returns CDR1 SGHDT and CDR2 YYEEEE. The CDR3 has 16 residues. J was trimmed by 3 bases and V by 2 bases; bases with no gene match: 6. The CDR3 reads CASSLLGQGNYNEQFF. In DNA form, the CDR3 reads TGTGCCAGCAGCTTATTGGGACAGGGCAACTACAATGAGCAGTTCTTC.

CDR3 sequence (DNA): TGCAGTGCTAGAGAGGGGGAGGGCTACACCTTC. It specifies CSAREGEGYTF. The V gene is TRBV20-1, the J gene TRBJ1-2; TRBD1 might be the D (5 bases). Germline loops: CDR1 DFQATT, CDR2 SNEGSKA (reference sequence). CDR3 length equals 11 residues. V lost 0 bases and J lost 8, with 7 bases in between.

V is TRBV4-1 and J is TRBJ2-2, with D unresolved. The CDR3 has 16 residues. Germline V CDR1 and CDR2: MGHRA, YSYEKL. Trimming stripped 2 bases from V and 7 bases from J, with 17 bases between. The CDR3 coding sequence is TGCGCCAGCAGCCAACTGATCCTGACTCTTTTCGGGGAGCTGTTTTTT. It is translated as CASSQLILTLFGELFF.

The chain recombines TRBV28 with TRBJ2-7; D unclear. The germline V gene has CDR1 MDHEN and CDR2 SYDVKM. The CDR3 sequence is 13 residues long. Trimming took 6 bases from V and 0 from J, leaving 9 bases between them. As DNA, the CDR3 is TGTGCCAGCAGCTCGACCAGCTCCTACGAGCAGTACTTC. Amino acid sequence: CASSSTSSYEQYF.

The rearrangement joins TRBV7-9 to TRBJ1-4; D gene uncertain. Trimming removed 2 bases from V and 8 bases from J, with 3 bases in between. This CDR3 is built from 11 residues. CDR1 and CDR2 from the germline V gene are SEHNR and FQNEAQ (reference sequence). CDR3 DNA: TGTGCCAGCAGCTTATACGAAAAACTGTTTTTT. Translated: CASSLYEKLFF.

V is TRBV7-2 and J is TRBJ1-4, with 8 bases matching TRBD1. Germline V gene sequence: CDR1 SGHTA, CDR2 FQGNSA. Trimming at V came to 5 bases and at J to 7 bases, leaving 9 bases not matched to a gene. CDR3 length equals 15 residues. The CDR3 nucleotides read TGTGCCAGCAGCCATCGGACAGGGAATCGTGAAAAACTGTTTTTT. Translated: CASSHRTGNREKLFF.

This clone is a singleton in its sample. This chain joins TRBV5-1 and TRBJ1-1; no firm D call. V shed 4 bases and J shed 0 bases, with 7 bases lying between them. This CDR3 has 13 residues. Germline assignment: CDR1 SGHRS and CDR2 YFSETQ. The CDR3 DNA reads as TGCGCCAGCAGCCCGGGGATGAACACTGAAGCTTTCTTT. Translating it yields CASSPGMNTEAFF.

The rearrangement joins TRBV4-1 to TRBJ2-5, with D maybe TRBD2 (7 bases). CDR3 size: 18 residues. Germline loops: CDR1 MGHRA, CDR2 YSYEKL. CDR3 loop: CPPRRRGAITGREETQYF. The CDR3 DNA is TGCCCCCCCCGCCGACGGGGAGCGATAACAGGGAGGGAAGAGACCCAGTACTTC.

The chain has TRBV7-2 and TRBJ2-7; D is undetermined. Trimming stripped 2 bases from V and 2 bases from J, with 10 bases between. This CDR3 region has 14 residues. The V gene's germline CDR1 is SGHTA and CDR2 FQGNSA. The DNA for the CDR3 is TGTGCCAGCAGCTTATCCCCGGGCACCTACGAGCAGTACTTC. Its protein product is CASSLSPGTYEQYF. Complete variable domain (other parts from reference TRBV7-2 and TRBJ2-7): GAGVSQSPSNKVTEKGKDVELRCDPISGHTALYWYRQSLGQGLEFLIYFQGNSAPDKSGLPSDRFSAERTGGSVSTLTIQRTQQEDSAVYLCASSLSPGTYEQYFGPGTRLTVT.

The rearrangement links TRBV11-2 to TRBJ1-6, with D perhaps matching TRBD1 (5 bases). Germline V gives CDR1 SGHAT, CDR2 FQNNGV. This CDR3 is 18 amino acids long. V was clipped by 0 bases and J by 7 bases, with 19 bases between them. The CDR3 sequence is CASSLDLVRQGYNSPLHF. The CDR3 DNA sequence: TGTGCCAGCAGCTTAGATCTTGTTCGGCAGGGCTACAATTCACCCCTCCACTTT.

This sequence joins TRBV6-1 and TRBJ2-2; tentatively, D is TRBD1 or TRBD2 (5 bases each). Germline V gives CDR1 MNHNS, CDR2 SASEGT. V lost 7 bases and J 4 bases, leaving 13 bases between the germline ends. The CDR3 has 14 residues. The CDR3 loop reads CASIGRAGTGELFF. For the CDR3, the DNA is TGTGCCAGCATCGGCAGGGCGGGCACCGGGGAGCTGTTTTTT.